Listed below are T cell receptor beta chains from one sample, sequenced in a study of regulatory T cells in long-lasting Graves disease. One entry per CDR3 protein results from TCRdb running MiXCR on the multiplex PCR reads. Of a few hundred thousand distinct CDR3 sequences in the sample, about 16% are singletons; the top ten hold over 20%. The same specimen was also included in a second study, on T cells in Graves' hyperthyroidism and ophthalmopathy.

The sequencing used peripheral blood mononuclear cells (PBMCs), collected at new diagnosis, from a patient treated with antithyroid drugs. These receptors were obtained from a woman younger than 30 with Graves disease. CDR3s include the opening cysteine and the closing phenylalanine or tryptophan. Each record gives: CDR3 DNA, CDR3 protein, clone size, V gene, D gene, J gene. The D gene is left open where the match is weak. Only some rows state a clone size, as once, few, many or a class for expanded clones.

TGTGCCAGCGGTACGACAGGGGGGAGCAATCAGCCCCAGCATTTT | CASGTTGGSNQPQHF | many | TRBV27 | TRBD1 | TRBJ1-5
TGTGCCAGCAGGACAGGGAGGTGGTCTGAAGCTTTCTTT | CASRTGRWSEAFF | many | TRBV6-1 | TRBD1 | TRBJ1-1
TGTGCCAGCAGCCCGGGACTAGGGACCTACGAGCAGTACTTC | CASSPGLGTYEQYF | many | TRBV3-1 | TRBD2 | TRBJ2-7
TGTGCCAGCAGCTTAGAGGGACTAGCGGGAATTAGCTCCTACAATGAGCAGTTCTTC | CASSLEGLAGISSYNEQFF | few | TRBV13 | TRBD2 | TRBJ2-1
TGTGCCAGCAGTGACGGGACTAGCACCGGGGAGCTGTTTTTT | CASSDGTSTGELFF | many | TRBV6-4 | TRBD2 | TRBJ2-2
TGTGCCAGCAGTTTCCAGGGGGCTCCCCTCCAGGAGCAGTACTTC | CASSFQGAPLQEQYF | many | TRBV28 | TRBD1 | TRBJ2-7
TGTGCCAGCAGCGGCGCAGGGTCGGCCACTGAAGCTTTCTTT | CASSGAGSATEAFF | few | TRBV9 | - | TRBJ1-1
TGCAGTGCTGCTAATTCAGGAGCCGAGCAGTACTTC | CSAANSGAEQYF | - | TRBV20-1 | - | TRBJ2-7
TGTGCCTGGAGTGTAATGGTCAGCTCTGGAAACACCATATATTTT | CAWSVMVSSGNTIYF | - | TRBV30 | - | TRBJ1-3
TGTGCCAGCAGCGTAGGGCAGGGCACTGAAGCTTTCTTT | CASSVGQGTEAFF | many | TRBV9 | - | TRBJ1-1
TGTGCCAGCTCTCGGACTAGCGGGAGTGGTATTGGCACAGATACGCAGTATTTT | CASSRTSGSGIGTDTQYF | few | TRBV6-1 | TRBD2 | TRBJ2-3
TGTGCCAGCAGTAACAGCCCCTATGGCTACACCTTC | CASSNSPYGYTF | - | TRBV6-1 | - | TRBJ1-2
TGTGCCAGCAGTGAAAGTTCCGGGTCCGCTTTCTTT | CASSESSGSAFF | - | TRBV27 | - | TRBJ1-1
TGTGCCAGTAGTCCGGGTCCGTATCAGCCCCAGCATTTT | CASSPGPYQPQHF | - | TRBV19 | - | TRBJ1-5
TGTGCCAGCAGTTTAAAAGGGGCAGGGATCTCTGGAAACACCATATATTTT | CASSLKGAGISGNTIYF | - | TRBV11-3 | - | TRBJ1-3
TGTGCCAGCAGTTTGTCCGGGACAGGGTTTTCGAGCTCCTACAATGAGCAGTTCTTC | CASSLSGTGFSSSYNEQFF | - | TRBV2 | TRBD1 | TRBJ2-1
TGTGCCAGCAGCCCCGGAGCGGGTACAGTCTCTGAAGCTTTCTTT | CASSPGAGTVSEAFF | many | TRBV11-3 | - | TRBJ1-1
TGCGCCAGCACCCCGGGACAGGCCCACTACGAGCAGTACTTC | CASTPGQAHYEQYF | many | TRBV5-1 | TRBD1 | TRBJ2-7
TGCGCCAGCAGCTTGTGGGCAACCTACGAGCAGTACTTC | CASSLWATYEQYF | many | TRBV5-1 | - | TRBJ2-7
TGTGCCAGCAGTTCAGGGGTCGGTGGAAACACCATATATTTT | CASSSGVGGNTIYF | - | TRBV9 | - | TRBJ1-3
TGTGCCATCAGCGCCCAGCGGGGAGGTCCCAATGAGCAGTTCTTC | CAISAQRGGPNEQFF | - | TRBV10-3 | TRBD2 | TRBJ2-1
TGTGCCAGCAGCCGGGTGGCCGGGGCCCTAACCTACGAGCAGTACTTC | CASSRVAGALTYEQYF | - | TRBV6-2/TRBV6-3 | - | TRBJ2-7
TGTGCCAGCAGCATGACTAGCGGGGGGTCGGGCAAAAACATTCAGTACTTC | CASSMTSGGSGKNIQYF | many | TRBV11-2 | TRBD2 | TRBJ2-4
TGCAGTGCTAGAGTTTTTGGGACAGGGTCCACCGGGGAGCTGTTTTTT | CSARVFGTGSTGELFF | many | TRBV20-1 | TRBD1 | TRBJ2-2
TGTGCCAGTAGTTCACAATCTAGCGGGGGCTACGAGCAGTACTTC | CASSSQSSGGYEQYF | few | TRBV19 | TRBD2 | TRBJ2-7
TGTGCCAGCAGTTTCCGTCTAGCGGATTCCACCGGGGAGCTGTTTTTT | CASSFRLADSTGELFF | many | TRBV12-3/TRBV12-4 | TRBD2 | TRBJ2-2
TGTGCCAGCAGCCCCACCTTACTAGCGGGAGGGGATACGCAGTATTTT | CASSPTLLAGGDTQYF | few | TRBV7-3 | TRBD2 | TRBJ2-3
TGTGCCAGCAGCTTAAGCGGGACGACGCTCTACAATGAGCAGTTCTTC | CASSLSGTTLYNEQFF | many | TRBV7-3 | - | TRBJ2-1
TGTGCCAGCAGCCAAGCCCTGGGGAACACTGAAGCTTTCTTT | CASSQALGNTEAFF | many | TRBV3-1 | - | TRBJ1-1
TGTGCCAGCAGCACAGCGGCTAGCGGCTCCTACGAGCAGTACTTC | CASSTAASGSYEQYF | few | TRBV7-9 | TRBD2 | TRBJ2-7
TGTGCCAGCAGCCCCCGGAGAAACTACAATGAGCAGTTCTTC | CASSPRRNYNEQFF | many | TRBV11-2 | - | TRBJ2-1
TGTGCCAGCAGTGATCTAGCGGGAGAGTTCTATACGCAGTATTTT | CASSDLAGEFYTQYF | many | TRBV2 | TRBD2 | TRBJ2-3
TGCAGTGCTAGGCGACTAGCGGGCTCTTACAATGAGCAGTTCTTC | CSARRLAGSYNEQFF | many | TRBV20-1 | TRBD2 | TRBJ2-1
TGTGCCAGCAGCTTAAGGGGGGCCCGGCAGCCCCAGCATTTT | CASSLRGARQPQHF | many | TRBV11-2 | - | TRBJ1-5
TGTGCCAGCAGCATTCGGACAGGGGTCCCCCACGGGGAGCTGTTTTTT | CASSIRTGVPHGELFF | few | TRBV14 | TRBD1 | TRBJ2-2
TGTGCCAGCAGCGTAGGAGTGGAGTCCGGCGAGCGGTACTTC | CASSVGVESGERYF | - | TRBV9 | - | TRBJ2-7
TGTGCCACCAGTGATTTGCGAGTCTACAATGAGCAGTTCTTC | CATSDLRVYNEQFF | few | TRBV24-1 | - | TRBJ2-1
TGTGCCATCAGTGTAGACGCGGGAGGCGAGCAGTACTTC | CAISVDAGGEQYF | few | TRBV10-3 | TRBD2 | TRBJ2-7
TGTGCCAGCAGCCCAATCGGACTAGAAGGTGGTGAGCAGTTCTTC | CASSPIGLEGGEQFF | few | TRBV9 | TRBD2 | TRBJ2-1
TGTGCCAGCAGCTTAGTCCTCGGGACAGGGCTCACAGATACGCAGTATTTT | CASSLVLGTGLTDTQYF | - | TRBV7-3 | TRBD1 | TRBJ2-3
TGTGCCAGCCAGGGGGGCGAGATACCTAATTCACCCCTCCACTTT | CASQGGEIPNSPLHF | few | TRBV2 | TRBD1 | TRBJ1-6